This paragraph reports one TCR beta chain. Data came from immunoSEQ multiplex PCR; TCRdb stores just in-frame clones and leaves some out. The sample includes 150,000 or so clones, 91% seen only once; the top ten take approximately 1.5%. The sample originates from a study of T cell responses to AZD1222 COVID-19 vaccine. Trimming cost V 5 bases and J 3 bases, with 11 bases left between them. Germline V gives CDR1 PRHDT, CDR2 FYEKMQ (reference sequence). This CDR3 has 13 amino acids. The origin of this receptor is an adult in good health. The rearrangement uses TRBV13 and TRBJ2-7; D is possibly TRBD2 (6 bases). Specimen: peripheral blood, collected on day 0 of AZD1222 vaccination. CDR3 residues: CASSPGRNYEQYF. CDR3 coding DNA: TGTGCCAGCAGCCCGGGGAGGAACTACGAGCAGTACTTC.